This T cell receptor beta chain was found in a study of cytomegalovirus exposure and HLA in healthy donors. Broader study findings: Cytomegalovirus association was assigned to about 150 TCR beta chains. Cytomegalovirus status was reportedly diagnosed by the classifier with high specificity and sensitivity.

A note on this clone: Its target is not known.

Germline CDR1 and CDR2: SGHTA and FQGNSA. The CDR3 length is 16 residues. Trimming pared 4 bases from V and 1 base from J, leaving 13 bases between. The PCR made use of 60 Vbeta and 13 Jbeta primers. The data were produced by immunoSEQ multiplex PCR, yet TCRdb's version contains in-frame clones alone and is incomplete. The data contain 300,000 or so clones, around four fifths of them seen just once; the ten biggest clones take up about 2%. The source material was PBMCs. This chain joins TRBV7-2 and TRBJ2-2; D ambiguous. The TCR sequence derives from a woman in her 40s in good health and CMV-seropositive. CDR3 coding DNA: TGTGCCAGCAGCTCGAGGAGTGGCAGGAACACCGGGGAGCTGTTTTTT. Translation gives CASSSRSGRNTGELFF.